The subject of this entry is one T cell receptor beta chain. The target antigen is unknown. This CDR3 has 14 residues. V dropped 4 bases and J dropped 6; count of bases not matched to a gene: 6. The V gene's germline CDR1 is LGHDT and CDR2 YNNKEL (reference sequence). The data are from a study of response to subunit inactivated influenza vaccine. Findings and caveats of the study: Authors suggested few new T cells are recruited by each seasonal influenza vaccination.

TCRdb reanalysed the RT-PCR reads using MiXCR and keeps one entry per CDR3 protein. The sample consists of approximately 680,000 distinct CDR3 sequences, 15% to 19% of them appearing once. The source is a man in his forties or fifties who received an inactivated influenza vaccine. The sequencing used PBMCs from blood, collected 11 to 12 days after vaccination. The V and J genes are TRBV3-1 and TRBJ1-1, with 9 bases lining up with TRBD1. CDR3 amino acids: CASSLRDRASEAFF. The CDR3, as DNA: TGTGCCAGCAGCCTCCGGGACAGGGCTTCTGAAGCTTTCTTT.